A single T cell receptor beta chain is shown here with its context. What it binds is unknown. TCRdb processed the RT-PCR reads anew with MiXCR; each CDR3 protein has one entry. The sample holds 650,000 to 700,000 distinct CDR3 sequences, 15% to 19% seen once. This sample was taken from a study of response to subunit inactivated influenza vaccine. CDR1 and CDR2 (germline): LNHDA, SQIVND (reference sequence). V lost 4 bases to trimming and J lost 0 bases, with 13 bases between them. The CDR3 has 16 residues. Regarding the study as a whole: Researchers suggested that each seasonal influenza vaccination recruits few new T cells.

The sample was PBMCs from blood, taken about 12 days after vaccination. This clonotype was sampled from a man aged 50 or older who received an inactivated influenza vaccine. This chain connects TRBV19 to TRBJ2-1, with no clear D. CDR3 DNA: TGTGCCAGTAGTACGACCTTCGCAAGCTCCTACAATGAGCAGTTCTTC. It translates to CASSTTFASSYNEQFF.